What follows are 10 T cell receptor beta chains derived from one specimen sequenced in a study of post-analysis software for immune sequencing data. Overall study results and limits: Four to six TRBV segments (TRBV5-6, TRBV5-1 and TRBV20-1 among them) occurred more frequently in patients than in controls.

What these receptors recognize is not known. Unique-molecular-identifier-tagged TCR beta cDNA libraries were used. TCRdb analysed the PCR reads with MiXCR anew, one entry per CDR3 protein. The sample contains about 430,000 distinct CDR3 sequences, roughly 40% of which appear only once. The sample comprised blood. These receptors all come from a girl aged 2 to 9 with multiple sclerosis.

The chain combines TRBV6-2 or TRBV6-3 with TRBJ2-7; D tentatively fits TRBD1 or TRBD2 (5 bases each). The CDR3 spans 15 residues. From germline, CDR1 is MNHEY and CDR2 SVGEGT. Trimming stripped 2 bases from V and 3 bases from J, with 14 bases between. The CDR3 reads CASSYALGPGYEQYF. The CDR3 DNA is TGTGCCAGCAGTTACGCTCTGGGACCTGGCTACGAGCAGTACTTC.

This chain links TRBV11-2 with TRBJ1-1; D uncertain. Trimming shortened V by 0 bases and J by 4 bases, and 3 bases separated the two germline ends. Germline V gene data show CDR1 as SGHAT and CDR2 as FQNNGV. The CDR3 contains 12 residues. Here the CDR3 reads CASSLEFTEAFF. For the CDR3, the DNA is TGTGCCAGCAGCTTAGAATTCACTGAAGCTTTCTTT.

The CDR3 here is CSVAGTGGAETQYF. CDR3 coding DNA: TGCAGCGTGGCCGGGACAGGGGGTGCGGAGACCCAGTACTTC. The chain uses TRBV29-1 and TRBJ2-5; 11 bases match TRBD1. CDR1 and CDR2 from the germline V gene are SQVTM and ANQGSEA. There are 14 residues in the CDR3. V lost 6 bases, J lost 5 bases, and 8 bases stayed unmatched.

The chain employs TRBV7-9 and TRBJ2-3, with D perhaps matching TRBD1 (6 bases). Germline-derived CDR1 and CDR2 are SEHNR and FQNEAQ (reference sequence). Trimming left V 2 bases short and J 2 bases short, with 17 bases between. There are 17 residues in the CDR3. CDR3 bases: TGTGCCAGCAGCTTATTCGCACACAGGGAACCCACAGATACGCAGTATTTT. Its protein product is CASSLFAHREPTDTQYF.

The chain carries TRBV7-2 and TRBJ2-3; D gene unclear. V lost 2 bases and J lost 2, with 14 bases in between. CDR1 is SGHTA and CDR2 is FQGNSA in the germline V gene. The CDR3 spans 16 residues. In nucleotides, the CDR3 is TGTGCCAGCAGCTTAATGAGACCCCAGAACACAGATACGCAGTATTTT. Its protein product is CASSLMRPQNTDTQYF.

In its sample, this clonotype was seen a few times. The rearrangement uses TRBV12-3 or TRBV12-4 and TRBJ2-4; D gene ambiguous. The CDR3 length is 16 residues. V lost 1 base, J lost 3 bases, and 13 bases lay in between. The CDR3 loop reads CASSLGPLLDKNIQYF. CDR3 coding DNA: TGTGCCAGCAGTTTAGGGCCCTTATTGGACAAAAACATTCAGTACTTC.

The gene calls are TRBV29-1 and TRBJ2-3; D is undetermined. The CDR3 is 14 residues long. Trimming took 5 bases from V and 0 from J, leaving 12 bases between them. Per germline, CDR1 SQVTM and CDR2 ANQGSEA. CDR3 amino acids: CSVRSQASTDTQYF. CDR3 coding DNA: TGCAGCGTTAGAAGCCAGGCTAGCACAGATACGCAGTATTTT.

The chain combines TRBV20-1 with TRBJ2-4; 8 bases are shared with TRBD1. CDR3 size: 15 residues. The V and J ends lost 2 bases and 13 bases, in that order; junction bases with no gene match: 16. The V gene's germline CDR1 is DFQATT and CDR2 SNEGSKA (reference sequence). The CDR3 sequence is CSARTSGRGQGVQYF. DNA of the CDR3: TGCAGTGCTAGAACGTCGGGCAGGGGGCAGGGGGTGCAGTACTTC.

This clonotype was counted a few times. This chain connects TRBV20-1 to TRBJ2-5; a weak D match, TRBD1 (6 bases). This CDR3 is 16 amino acids long. The germline CDR1 and CDR2 sequences are DFQATT and SNEGSKA (reference sequence). Trimming pared 3 bases from V and 1 base from J, leaving 18 bases between. CDR3 coding DNA: TGCAGTGCTAGTGACCCTCCAATGACAGGCCAAGAGACCCAGTACTTC. Amino acid sequence: CSASDPPMTGQETQYF.

This clonotype turned up a few times. V usage is TRBV7-9 and J usage is TRBJ1-5; TRBD1 is a possible D gene (6 bases). The germline CDR1 and CDR2 sequences are SEHNR and FQNEAQ (reference sequence). V lost 3 bases to trimming and J lost 2 bases, with 11 bases between them. The CDR3 is 15 amino acids. The CDR3 coding sequence is TGTGCCAGCAGCTTCTCTGCAGGGGGCAATCAGCCCCAGCATTTT. Its translation: CASSFSAGGNQPQHF. Using reference TRBV7-9 and TRBJ1-5 for the parts outside the CDR3, the full variable domain is DTGVSQNPRHKITKRGQNVTFRCDPISEHNRLYWYRQTLGQGPEFLTYFQNEAQLEKSRLLSDRFSAERPKGSFSTLEIQRTEQGDSAMYLCASSFSAGGNQPQHFGDGTRLSIL.